These T cell receptor beta chains were read from a single sample in a study of cytomegalovirus exposure and HLA in healthy donors. Sequenced by immunoSEQ multiplex PCR; TCRdb stores in-frame clones only, minus some. This sample has about 69,000 clones, with about 78% found just once. The sequenced sample was PBMCs. These receptors were taken from a young man in good health and CMV-seronegative. CDR3s include the opening cysteine and the closing phenylalanine or tryptophan. The D gene is left open where the match is weak. Part of the rows lack a size; the others show once, few, many or a class for expanded clones.

clone size	D gene	J gene	V gene	CDR3 DNA	CDR3 protein
-	-	TRBJ2-2	TRBV5-1	TGCGCCAGCAGCCCCAAAGCGGTGGGGAACACCGGGGAGCTGTTTTTT	CASSPKAVGNTGELFF
-	-	TRBJ1-5	TRBV7-9	TGTGCCAGCAGCAGGGGAAGAAATCAGCCCCAGCATTTT	CASSRGRNQPQHF
once	-	TRBJ2-6	TRBV7-8	TGTGCCAGCAGCCCCAGGGCGGGAGGGGCCAACGTCCTGACTTTC	CASSPRAGGANVLTF
-	TRBD1	TRBJ1-1	TRBV5-1	TGCGCCAGCAGCGTAAACAGGGGCGGGACTGAAGCTTTCTTT	CASSVNRGGTEAFF
-	-	TRBJ2-1	TRBV4-3	TGCGCCAGCAGCCAAGATCCCAGGCTTAGCTACAATGAGCAGTTCTTC	CASSQDPRLSYNEQFF
-	-	TRBJ1-1	TRBV5-1	TGCGCCAGCAGCTTGGTGACAGGGAACACTGAAGCTTTCTTT	CASSLVTGNTEAFF
-	TRBD2	TRBJ2-4	TRBV6-4	TGTGCCAGCGGAGGGGCCCTAGCGGGGGGAACCATAGCCAAAAACATTCAGTACTTC	CASGGALAGGTIAKNIQYF
once	TRBD2	TRBJ2-5	TRBV7-7	TGTGCCAGCAGCTTAGAACTAGCGGGGGGACAGACCCAGTACTTC	CASSLELAGGQTQYF
-	-	TRBJ1-4	TRBV5-1	TGCGCCAGCGGCTTGGGTGGGCAGGGCCCAATGAAGGAACTGTTTTTT	CASGLGGQGPMKELFF
once	-	TRBJ2-2	TRBV7-2	TGTGCCAGCAGCTTAGCCCCAGGGAATACCGGGGAGCTGTTTTTT	CASSLAPGNTGELFF
-	TRBD1	TRBJ1-1	TRBV19	TGTGCCAGTAGTATAGGGGCCTTCGACAGGGGCTTAAACACTGAAGCTTTCTTT	CASSIGAFDRGLNTEAFF
-	TRBD2	TRBJ2-1	TRBV7-9	TGTGCCAGCAGCTTAAATAGCGGGGGTAAGCAGTTCTTC	CASSLNSGGKQFF
-	TRBD2	TRBJ2-1	TRBV4-1	TGCGCCAGCAGCCAAGATCCATACGGGGGGATCTACAATGAGCAGTTCTTC	CASSQDPYGGIYNEQFF
-	TRBD1	TRBJ1-6	TRBV7-2	TGTGCCAGCACCCTGACAGGGAAGAGCTCCTATAATTCACCCCTCCACTTT	CASTLTGKSSYNSPLHF
few	TRBD1	TRBJ2-2	TRBV27	TGTGCCAGCACCGACGGGACAGCGAACACCGGGGAGCTGTTTTTT	CASTDGTANTGELFF
-	TRBD2	TRBJ2-2	TRBV9	TGTGCCAGCAGCCCCAATCTAGCGGGGAACACCGGGGAGCTGTTTTTT	CASSPNLAGNTGELFF
once	-	TRBJ2-3	TRBV7-2	TGTGCCAGCAGCCTCGGAGAGGCATTTGCAGATACGCAGTATTTT	CASSLGEAFADTQYF
-	-	TRBJ2-2	TRBV10-3	TGTGCCATCAGTGAGTCGGCGGACACCGGGGAGCTGTTTTTT	CAISESADTGELFF
-	-	TRBJ2-5	TRBV19	TGTGCCAGTACTAGGAAGGCAGGGCTCCAAGAGACCCAGTACTTC	CASTRKAGLQETQYF
once	TRBD1	TRBJ2-7	TRBV19	TGTGCCAGTACCAATCTAGGGGACAGGGGGCACGAGCAGTACTTC	CASTNLGDRGHEQYF
once	-	TRBJ2-4	TRBV7-2	TGTGCCAGCAGCTTATCTCCAGCCAAAAACATTCAGTACTTC	CASSLSPAKNIQYF
-	TRBD1	TRBJ2-5	TRBV7-2	TGTGCCAGCAGCTTAGTCCCCGGACAGGCTCAAGTCCAGACCCAGTACTTC	CASSLVPGQAQVQTQYF
-	-	TRBJ1-2	TRBV15	TGTGCCACCGGGGCAGGGAATGGCTACACCTTC	CATGAGNGYTF
-	TRBD1	TRBJ2-5	TRBV29-1	TGCAGCGTTGAGCCAGGGGGACAAGAGACCCAGTACTTC	CSVEPGGQETQYF
-	-	TRBJ1-1	TRBV5-1	TGCGCCAGCAGCCCGGGGGGGGCAGGAGGGTTGGGGACTGAAGCTTTCTTT	CASSPGGAGGLGTEAFF
-	-	TRBJ1-1	TRBV7-2	TGTGCCAGCAGCAGGACAGCGGGGGACACTGAAGCTTTCTTT	CASSRTAGDTEAFF
-	TRBD1	TRBJ2-7	TRBV5-1	TGCGCCAGCAGCTTGTTTTCCGGACAGGGGGGGGACGAGCAGTACTTC	CASSLFSGQGGDEQYF
-	-	TRBJ1-2	TRBV27	TGTGCCAGCAGTCCCCCGGGACTGGGTTTCGGCTACACCTTC	CASSPPGLGFGYTF
-	TRBD2	TRBJ2-3	TRBV7-9	TGTGCCAGCAGCCCGTGGACTAGCGGAACAGATACGCAGTATTTT	CASSPWTSGTDTQYF
-	TRBD1	TRBJ1-1	TRBV5-1	TGCGCCAGCAGCTTTCGAGACAGGGCATATGGGCCTGAAGCTTTCTTT	CASSFRDRAYGPEAFF
-	TRBD2	TRBJ2-1	TRBV6-4	TGTGCCAGCAGTGCGGACGGGGGGGCGAATGAGCAGTTCTTC	CASSADGGANEQFF
-	TRBD1	TRBJ1-1	TRBV15	TGTGCCACCAGCAGAGAACAGGGGAGGAGTGAAGCTTTCTTT	CATSREQGRSEAFF
-	TRBD1	TRBJ1-4	TRBV27	TGTGCCAGCAGTACTCAGACAGGGGTGGTTGAAAAACTGTTTTTT	CASSTQTGVVEKLFF
-	-	TRBJ1-2	TRBV6-6	TGTGCCAGCAGAAAAAATGCGGCAGGGGTCGACTATGGCTACACCTTC	CASRKNAAGVDYGYTF
-	-	TRBJ2-1	TRBV14	TGTGCCAGCAGCCAAGTGGGGGGGGCGATCTACAATGAGCAGTTCTTC	CASSQVGGAIYNEQFF
-	-	TRBJ2-5	TRBV7-3	TGTGCCAGCAGCTTAGCAGGGGGGGAGACCCAGTACTTC	CASSLAGGETQYF
once	TRBD2	TRBJ2-2	TRBV4-1	TGCGCCAGCAGCCAAGATGGGGCTAGCGGGGGGCCGAACACCGGGGAGCTGTTTTTT	CASSQDGASGGPNTGELFF
-	TRBD1	TRBJ1-1	TRBV18	TGTGCCAGCTCACCCACAGGGGGCCAAGACACTGAAGCTTTCTTT	CASSPTGGQDTEAFF
few	TRBD1	TRBJ2-3	TRBV6-4	TGTGCCAGCAGTCCCAGTTCAGGGGGAGCGACAGATACGCAGTATTTT	CASSPSSGGATDTQYF
-	-	TRBJ1-1	TRBV5-8	TGTGCCAGCAGCTTGTATAGGGGCACTGAAGCTTTCTTT	CASSLYRGTEAFF
-	-	TRBJ1-6	TRBV7-2	TGTGCCAGCAGCTCCGGTAATTCACCCCTCCACTTT	CASSSGNSPLHF